This T cell receptor beta chain was found in a study of blood T cell repertoires in COVID-19. Study-level background: COVID-19 samples collected from the United States, Italy and Spain covered acute and convalescent phases. From T cells, B-cell-depleted T cells, or PBMCs came the material, which was cDNA or gDNA.

Produced via immunoSEQ multiplex PCR; TCRdb's table is partial and in-frame only. Of some 130,000 clones in the sample, about 89% were seen once. Those enrolled in Seattle joined during active infection and were followed longitudinally afterward. This CDR3 is built from 13 residues. Trimming left V 0 bases short and J 11 bases short, with 13 bases between. Germline V gene sequence: CDR1 LGHNT, CDR2 FRNRAP. Sequencing was done on a sample of peripheral blood. The source of this sequence is a man in his sixties with COVID-19, enrolled during active disease. The chain couples TRBV12-5 to TRBJ1-1; D is unclear. CDR3 in DNA: TGTGCTAGTGGTTTGGTCTCCAGCGGTGGGGCTTTCTTT. The encoded protein is CASGLVSSGGAFF.